These 20 T cell receptor beta chains share one sample of origin, sequenced in a study of T cell responses to AZD1222 COVID-19 vaccine. Clones were read by immunoSEQ multiplex PCR, and TCRdb kept only the in-frame ones, dropping some. The profile shows about 130,000 clones, around 85% of them singletons. The source material was peripheral blood, sampled 28 days after the second AZD1222 dose. These receptor sequences come from an adult who received the AZD1222 COVID-19 vaccine.

This chain connects TRBV12-3 or TRBV12-4 to TRBJ1-2, with unresolved D. Trimming shortened V by 1 base and J by 4 bases, and 7 bases separated the two germline ends. There are 13 residues in the CDR3. The DNA for the CDR3 is TGTGCCAGCAGTTTAGGGGGAGGCTATGGCTACACCTTC. Its protein product is CASSLGGGYGYTF.

V and J are TRBV11-3 and TRBJ2-7; TRBD1 aligns across 7 bases. The CDR3 has 14 amino acids. Germline V gene lookup returns CDR1 SGHNT and CDR2 YENEEA. V dropped 5 bases and J dropped 5; count of bases not matched to a gene: 9. Written as DNA, the CDR3 is TGTGCCAGCAGCCAGGGGGATAGGGGCCACGAGCAGTACTTC. It is translated as CASSQGDRGHEQYF. Using reference TRBV11-3 and TRBJ2-7 for the parts outside the CDR3, the full variable domain is EAGVVQSPRYKIIEKKQPVAFWCNPISGHNTLYWYLQNLGQGPELLIRYENEEAVDDSQLPKDRFSAERLKGVDSTLKIQPAELGDSAVYLCASSQGDRGHEQYFGPGTRLTVT.

The chain is built from TRBV11-2 and TRBJ2-1; D uncertain. Trimming took off 5 bases at V and 8 bases at J, with 28 bases between the two ends. Germline V gene sequence: CDR1 SGHAT, CDR2 FQNNGV. CDR3 length: 18 residues. In DNA, the CDR3 is TGTGCCAGCAGCCCGCTCGGGTTTATAGATTCCGAGGTCGATGAGCAGTTCTTC. This encodes CASSPLGFIDSEVDEQFF.

This clone was found a few times. This chain joins TRBV28 and TRBJ1-2; no firm D call. Trimming cost V 4 bases and J 7 bases, with 16 bases left between them. The CDR3 extends over 14 amino acids. Germline loops: CDR1 MDHEN, CDR2 SYDVKM. CDR3 loop: CASSSPSWAGGYTF. The CDR3, as DNA: TGTGCCAGCAGTTCCCCCTCGTGGGCGGGTGGCTACACCTTC.

The CDR3 sequence is CASSGTGGGNTEAFF. CDR3 DNA: TGTGCCAGCAGTGGAACAGGGGGCGGGAACACTGAAGCTTTCTTT. J is TRBJ1-1 and V is TRBV2; 9 bases are shared with TRBD1. Germline CDR1 SNHLY, CDR2 FYNNEI. The CDR3 has 15 residues. The V and J ends lost 4 bases and 1 base, in that order; junction bases with no gene match: 4.

This chain uses TRBV2 with TRBJ1-5, with D maybe TRBD1 (6 bases). The CDR3 runs 14 residues. V dropped 8 bases and J dropped 1 base, with 12 bases sitting between them. Germline loops: CDR1 SNHLY, CDR2 FYNNEI. The CDR3 sequence is CASGFDRSNQPQHF. For the CDR3, the DNA is TGTGCCAGCGGTTTTGACAGGAGCAATCAGCCCCAGCATTTT.

This clone was recorded once. The chain is built from TRBV30 and TRBJ2-5; D might be TRBD2 (7 bases). CDR3 length: 14 amino acids. The V and J ends lost 0 bases and 4 bases respectively, with 12 bases between them. Germline V CDR1 and CDR2: GTSNPN, SVGIG (reference sequence). CDR3 nucleotides: TGTGCCTGGAGTGTATGGGGAGGGGGAGAGACCCAGTACTTC. Translation: CAWSVWGGGETQYF.

V and J are TRBV3-1 (or the pseudogene TRBV3-2) and TRBJ2-3, with a weak D call TRBD2 (6 bases). The germline gives CDR1 LGHDT, CDR2 YNNKEL (reference sequence). The CDR3 is 17 residues long. V lost 1 base to trimming and J lost 0 bases, with 14 bases between them. The CDR3 region has the DNA TGTGCCAGCAGCCAAGGTGGAGGGAGCTCTAGCACAGATACGCAGTATTTT. Translated: CASSQGGGSSSTDTQYF.

V gene TRBV10-3 combines with J gene TRBJ2-5; D is uncertain. Looked up from germline, CDR1 is ENHRY and CDR2 is SYGVKD. There are 12 residues in the CDR3. V gave up 3 bases and J gave up 5 bases, with 7 bases separating them. The CDR3 region is CAISDRSETQYF. The CDR3 region has the DNA TGTGCCATCAGTGACAGATCCGAGACCCAGTACTTC.

The chain couples TRBV6-5 to TRBJ1-1; D possibly corresponds to TRBD1 (6 bases). This CDR3 spans 12 amino acids. Trimming shortened V by 5 bases and J by 10 bases, and 14 bases separated the two germline ends. Germline lookup yields CDR1 MNHEY and CDR2 SVGAGI. The CDR3 protein is CASSNHRVGAFF. The CDR3, as DNA: TGTGCCAGCAGTAACCACAGGGTGGGAGCTTTCTTT.

The genes are TRBV3-1 (or the pseudogene TRBV3-2) and TRBJ1-2, with D possibly being TRBD1 (5 bases). Germline lookup yields CDR1 LGHDT and CDR2 YNNKEL (reference sequence). With 3 bases removed from V and 5 bases from J, the gap between germline ends came to 22 bases. The CDR3 totals 17 residues. The CDR3 bases are TGTGCCAGCAGCCATTCGCCGGGGGAAGCTTCGAGGTATGGCTACACCTTC. Amino acids: CASSHSPGEASRYGYTF.

The chain recombines TRBV4-1 with TRBJ1-4; TRBD1 matches 12 bases. Germline V lookup: CDR1 MGHRA, CDR2 YSYEKL. V was clipped by 3 bases and J by 7 bases; unmatched bases: 12. The CDR3 length is 18 residues. DNA of the CDR3: TGCGCCAGCAGCCAGCCGGGACAGGGGGCATCCAGTGGTGAAAAACTGTTTTTT. It translates to CASSQPGQGASSGEKLFF.

The J gene is TRBJ1-2, the V gene TRBV28; D possibly corresponds to TRBD1 (6 bases). Trimming removed 6 bases from V and 6 bases from J, with 11 bases in between. This CDR3 spans 12 amino acids. Germline V gene sequence: CDR1 MDHEN, CDR2 SYDVKM. The CDR3 here is CASRHTGNGYTF. CDR3 nucleotides: TGTGCCAGCAGACATACAGGGAATGGCTACACCTTC.

This clone was observed a single time. The chain is built from TRBV5-1 and TRBJ2-3; D is possibly TRBD1 (6 bases). The CDR3 length is 17 residues. The V gene lost 3 bases and the J gene lost 2 bases, with 19 bases spanning the gap. Germline loops: CDR1 SGHRS, CDR2 YFSETQ. The DNA of the CDR3 is TGCGCCAGCAGCTCTAACAGGGCCCGAGGGGCCACAGATACGCAGTATTTT. It is translated as CASSSNRARGATDTQYF.

In the case of this clone: Other DNA sequences of this sample code for an identical CDR3. The chain recombines TRBV6-5 with TRBJ1-1, with D possibly TRBD1 on 6 matching bases. This CDR3 is built from 13 residues. V lost 2 bases and J lost 4, with 8 bases in between. Germline values: CDR1 MNHEY, CDR2 SVGAGI. CDR3 nucleotides: TGTGCCAGCAGTTACAGAGGGGGCACTGAAGCTTTCTTT. This gives the protein CASSYRGGTEAFF.

The J gene is TRBJ1-5, the V gene TRBV12-2. TRBV12-2 is listed as a pseudogene. The CDR3 is 17 residues long. CDR3 protein: CASRLASKRRTSVPQHF. The CDR3 coding sequence is TGTGCAAGTCGCTTAGCGTCTAAGAGACGGACCTCCGTGCCCCAGCATTTT.

In DNA form, the CDR3 reads TGTGCCAAGGGGAGAGGGGACAGAGGGAATGGGCGTCGGGATACGCAGTATTTT. Translated, it gives CAKGRGDRGNGRRDTQYF. The chain has TRBV19 and TRBJ2-3; 7 positions match TRBD1. CDR1 and CDR2 (germline): LNHDA, SQIVND (reference sequence). The CDR3 contains 18 residues. The trim removed 10 bases at V and 6 bases at J, leaving 25 bases unmatched.

The chain couples TRBV15 to TRBJ2-1, with D possibly matching TRBD1 (5 bases). Germline CDR1 reads LNHNV; CDR2 reads YYDKDF (reference sequence). Trimming stripped 5 bases from V and 9 bases from J, with 14 bases between. The CDR3 is 13 amino acids. The CDR3 protein is CATSSWQGGEQFF. The CDR3 nucleotides are TGTGCCACCAGCTCCTGGCAGGGTGGTGAGCAGTTCTTC.

The gene calls are TRBV21-1 and TRBJ1-1. TRBV21-1 is listed as a pseudogene. This CDR3 region has 11 residues. This CDR3 is CASTPGPITFF. As DNA, the CDR3 is TGTGCCAGCACCCCAGGACCCATAACTTTCTTT.

The chain uses TRBV19 and TRBJ2-7; TRBD1 matches at 12 bases. This CDR3 is built from 15 residues. Trimming took 5 bases from V and 5 from J; bases not matched to a gene: 7. CDR1 and CDR2 from the germline V gene are LNHDA and SQIVND (reference sequence). The CDR3: CASSPRDRGQNEQYF. The CDR3 bases are TGTGCCAGTAGTCCGCGGGACAGGGGGCAAAACGAGCAGTACTTC.